The present T cell receptor beta chain was sequenced within a study of shared clonotypes between healthy human individuals. Using immunoSEQ multiplex PCR, the repertoire was profiled, and TCRdb retains in-frame clones only, with some absent. The sample includes about 2 million clones, about 94% of them seen just once. The study, taken as a whole, reports: Expectations were that clonotype sharing among donors would be affected by sequencing depth. Clonotypes shared by all four donors outscored non-shared clonotypes in generation probability.

CD45RO negativity and positive selection for CCR7 defined naive CD8 cells, a population that excluded terminally differentiated effector memory CD45RA+ cells. With V trimmed by 4 bases and J by 12 bases, 7 bases remained unmatched. CDR3 length: 11 amino acids. Germline V gives CDR1 SQVTM, CDR2 ANQGSEA. With respect to this clone: Its matching antigen is unknown.

The genes are TRBV29-1 and TRBJ1-2; TRBD1 matches 8 bases. The source is a man aged 18-30 years in good health. Sequenced sample: naive CD8+ T cells sorted from blood. The CDR3 reads CSVVSGGADTF. The CDR3 nucleotides are TGCAGCGTTGTGTCAGGGGGCGCCGACACCTTC.